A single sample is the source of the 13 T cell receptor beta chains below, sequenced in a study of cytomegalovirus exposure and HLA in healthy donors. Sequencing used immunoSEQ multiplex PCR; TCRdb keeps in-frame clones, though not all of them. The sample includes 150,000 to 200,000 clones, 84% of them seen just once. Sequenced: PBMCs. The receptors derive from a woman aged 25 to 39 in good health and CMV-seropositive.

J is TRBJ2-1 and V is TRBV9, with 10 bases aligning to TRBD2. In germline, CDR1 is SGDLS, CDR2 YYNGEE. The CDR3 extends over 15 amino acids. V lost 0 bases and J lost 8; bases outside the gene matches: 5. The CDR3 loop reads CASSVGLAGSYEQFF. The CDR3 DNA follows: TGTGCCAGCAGCGTAGGACTAGCGGGTAGTTATGAGCAGTTCTTC.

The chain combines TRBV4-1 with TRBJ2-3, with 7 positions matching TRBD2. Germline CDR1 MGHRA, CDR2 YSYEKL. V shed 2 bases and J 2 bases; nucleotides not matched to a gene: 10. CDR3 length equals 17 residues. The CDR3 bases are TGCGCCAGCAGCCAACGGACCCCAGCGGGAAACACAGATACGCAGTATTTT. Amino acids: CASSQRTPAGNTDTQYF.

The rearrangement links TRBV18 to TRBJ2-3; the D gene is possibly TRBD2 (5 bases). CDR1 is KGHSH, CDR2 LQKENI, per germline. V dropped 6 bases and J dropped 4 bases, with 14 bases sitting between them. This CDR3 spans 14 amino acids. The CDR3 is CASSAGRASDTQYF. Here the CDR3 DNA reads TGTGCCAGCTCGGCGGGTAGAGCATCAGATACGCAGTATTTT.

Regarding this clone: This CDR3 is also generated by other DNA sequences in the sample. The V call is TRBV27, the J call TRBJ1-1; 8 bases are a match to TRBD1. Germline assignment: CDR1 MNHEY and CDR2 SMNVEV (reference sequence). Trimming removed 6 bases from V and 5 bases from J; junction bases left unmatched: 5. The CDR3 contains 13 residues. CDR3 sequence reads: CASRRTGGTEAFF. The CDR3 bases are TGTGCCAGCAGGCGCACAGGGGGGACTGAAGCTTTCTTT.

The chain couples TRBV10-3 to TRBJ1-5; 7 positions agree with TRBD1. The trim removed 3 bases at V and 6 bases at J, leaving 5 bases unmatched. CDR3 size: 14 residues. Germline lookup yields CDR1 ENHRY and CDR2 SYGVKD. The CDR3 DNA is TGTGCCATCAGTGACCGACAGGGTGCTCAGCCCCAGCATTTT. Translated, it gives CAISDRQGAQPQHF.

For the CDR3, the DNA is TGTGCCAGCAGCCCTACACCCTGGACAGGGACCTACGAGACCCAGTACTTC. It translates to CASSPTPWTGTYETQYF. The rearrangement joins TRBV5-4 to TRBJ2-5, with 8 bases lining up with TRBD1. CDR3 length: 17 residues. Germline-derived CDR1 and CDR2 are SGHNT and YYREEE (reference sequence). V shed 4 bases, J shed 5 bases, and the junction held 16 bases outside the gene matches.

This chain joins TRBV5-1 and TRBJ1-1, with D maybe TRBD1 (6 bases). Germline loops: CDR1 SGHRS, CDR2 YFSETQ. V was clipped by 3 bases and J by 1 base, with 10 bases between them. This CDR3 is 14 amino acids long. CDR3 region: CASSSETGNTEAFF. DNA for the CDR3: TGCGCCAGCAGCTCGGAGACAGGGAACACTGAAGCTTTCTTT.

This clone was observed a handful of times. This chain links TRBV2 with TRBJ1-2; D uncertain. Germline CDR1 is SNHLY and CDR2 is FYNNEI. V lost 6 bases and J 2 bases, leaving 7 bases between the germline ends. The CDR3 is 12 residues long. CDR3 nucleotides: TGTGCCAGCAGCCCGGTCAACTATGGCTACACCTTC. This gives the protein CASSPVNYGYTF.

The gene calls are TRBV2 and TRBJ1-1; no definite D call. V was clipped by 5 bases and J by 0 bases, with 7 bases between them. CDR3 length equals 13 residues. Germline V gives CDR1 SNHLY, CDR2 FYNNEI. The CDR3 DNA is TGTGCCAGCAGTCCTCAGATGAACACTGAAGCTTTCTTT. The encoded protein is CASSPQMNTEAFF.

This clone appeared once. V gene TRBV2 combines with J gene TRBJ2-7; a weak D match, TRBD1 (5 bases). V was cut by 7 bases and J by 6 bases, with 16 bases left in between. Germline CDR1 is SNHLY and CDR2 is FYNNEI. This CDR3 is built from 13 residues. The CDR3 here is CASMIQGRGEQYF. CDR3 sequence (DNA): TGTGCCAGCATGATCCAGGGCCGAGGCGAGCAGTACTTC.

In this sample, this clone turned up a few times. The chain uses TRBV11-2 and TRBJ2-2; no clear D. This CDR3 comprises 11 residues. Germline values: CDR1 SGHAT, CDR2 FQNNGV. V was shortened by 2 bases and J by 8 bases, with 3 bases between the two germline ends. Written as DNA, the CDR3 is TGTGCCAGCAGCTTACAGGGGGAGCTGTTTTTT. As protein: CASSLQGELFF.

CDR3 protein: CASSLGGGNTEAFF. CDR3 bases: TGCGCCAGCAGCTTGGGGGGCGGTAACACTGAAGCTTTCTTT. V gene TRBV5-1 combines with J gene TRBJ1-1, with TRBD1 as a possible D gene (5 bases). The CDR3 extends over 14 amino acids. Germline V lookup: CDR1 SGHRS, CDR2 YFSETQ. V lost 0 bases and J 2 bases, leaving 8 bases between the germline ends.

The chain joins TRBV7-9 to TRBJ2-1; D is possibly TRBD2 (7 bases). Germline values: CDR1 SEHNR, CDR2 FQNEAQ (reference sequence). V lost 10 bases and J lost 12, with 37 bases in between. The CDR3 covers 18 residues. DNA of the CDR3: TGTGCCATCTATACTCCTCCAAACCGAGGGGGAGGGCCCCTCGGGCAGTTCTTC. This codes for CAIYTPPNRGGGPLGQFF. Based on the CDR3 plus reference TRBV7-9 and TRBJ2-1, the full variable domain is DTGVSQNPRHKITKRGQNVTFRCDPISEHNRLYWYRQTLGQGPEFLTYFQNEAQLEKSRLLSDRFSAERPKGSFSTLEIQRTEQGDSAMYLCAIYTPPNRGGGPLGQFFGPGTRLTVL.